These T cell receptor beta chains were read from a single sample in a study of cytomegalovirus exposure and HLA in healthy donors. Generated by immunoSEQ multiplex PCR, the TCRdb table keeps only in-frame clones and is missing some. The table records roughly 52,000 clones, roughly 88% of them present only once. Sample: PBMCs. Receptor source: a woman between 25 and 40 years old in good health and CMV-seronegative. The CDR3 runs from the conserved cysteine through the conserved F or W. A D gene is named only where the DNA matches it firmly. Clone size is stated in some rows and not others, as once, few, many or a class when expanded.

once	TRBV9	TRBJ1-3	NA	TGTGCCAGCAGTCGACAGTACTCTGGAAACACCATATATTTT	CASSRQYSGNTIYF
NA	TRBV28	TRBJ2-3	NA	TGTGCCAGCAGTATCATCCCGGGAGACGGCACAGATACGCAGTATTTT	CASSIIPGDGTDTQYF
NA	TRBV5-1	TRBJ2-7	TRBD1	TGCGCCAGCAGCTGGACAGGCCGGGGATACGAGCAGTACTTC	CASSWTGRGYEQYF
NA	TRBV19	TRBJ2-1	TRBD2	TGTGCCAGTCATACTAGCGGGAGCCACTTTGAGCAGTTCTTC	CASHTSGSHFEQFF
NA	TRBV11-2	TRBJ2-7	TRBD2	TGTGCCAGCAGCTTAGATGTAGCGGGAGACCTATACGAGCAGTACTTC	CASSLDVAGDLYEQYF
once	TRBV27	TRBJ2-3	NA	TGTGCCAGCAGTTTATCCGGCCCCGAGGCCCACACAGATACGCAGTATTTT	CASSLSGPEAHTDTQYF
NA	TRBV28	TRBJ2-7	NA	TGTGCCAGCAGTCCTACCGGGACTCGCTTCTACGAGCAGTACTTC	CASSPTGTRFYEQYF
NA	TRBV11-3	TRBJ2-5	TRBD2	TGCGCCAGCAGCTTCACTAGCGGCACGACCCAGTACTTC	CASSFTSGTTQYF
NA	TRBV2	TRBJ2-7	NA	TGTGCCAGCAGTGAGTCCGGCGGCTCCTACGAGCAGTACTTC	CASSESGGSYEQYF
NA	TRBV15	TRBJ1-4	TRBD1	TGTGCCACCAGCAGAGATAACCCCGTGAACAGGGGGGGTGAAAAACTGTTTTTT	CATSRDNPVNRGGEKLFF
NA	TRBV6-6	TRBJ2-7	TRBD1	TGTGCCAGCAGCCATTCGGACAGGGGCTACGAGCAGTACTTC	CASSHSDRGYEQYF
NA	TRBV15	TRBJ1-5	NA	TGTGCCACCAGCAGAGATGGCACTTGGGGGCAACCCCAGCATTTT	CATSRDGTWGQPQHF
NA	TRBV30	TRBJ1-1	TRBD1	TGTGCCTGGAGTCCGTCAGGGGGCCACTCGAACACTGAAGCTTTCTTT	CAWSPSGGHSNTEAFF
NA	TRBV27	TRBJ2-7	TRBD2	TGTGCCAGCAGTCTGGCGGGAGTCGGCGAGCAGTACTTC	CASSLAGVGEQYF
NA	TRBV4-1	TRBJ1-1	NA	TGCGCCAGCAGCCAATCGGACATTTTCCGGATGAACACTGAAGCTTTCTTT	CASSQSDIFRMNTEAFF
NA	TRBV5-1	TRBJ2-1	TRBD2	TGCGCCAGCAGCTCGGGGGGAGCGGGAAACAATGAGCAGTTCTTC	CASSSGGAGNNEQFF